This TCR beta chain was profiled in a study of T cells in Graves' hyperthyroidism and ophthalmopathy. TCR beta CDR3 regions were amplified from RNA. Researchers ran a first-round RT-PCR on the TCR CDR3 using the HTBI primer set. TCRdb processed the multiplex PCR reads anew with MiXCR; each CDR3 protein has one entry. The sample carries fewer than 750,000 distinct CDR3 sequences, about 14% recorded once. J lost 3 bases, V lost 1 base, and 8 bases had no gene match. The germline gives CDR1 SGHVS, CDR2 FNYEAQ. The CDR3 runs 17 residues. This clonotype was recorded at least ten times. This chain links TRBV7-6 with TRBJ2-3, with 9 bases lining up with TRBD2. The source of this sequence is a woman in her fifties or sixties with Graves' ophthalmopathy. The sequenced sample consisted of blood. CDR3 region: CASSLVVREGLTDTQYF. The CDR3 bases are TGTGCCAGCAGCTTAGTGGTGCGGGAGGGCCTGACAGATACGCAGTATTTT.